This paragraph covers one T cell receptor beta chain sequence. Antigen unknown. These data belong to a study of CD8+CD57+ T cells in acquired aplastic anemia. At the level of the study: An average of 3.2 ug of DNA was obtained from sorted CD4+ and CD8+ cells. Findings of the study overall: In common between the patients and the controls were more than 25 CD8+ CDR3 sequences.

The TCR beta profiling, which covered VDJ combination and CDR3 sequence, was carried out using genomic DNA as the template. MiXCR, run by TCRdb on the reads, gives a single entry per CDR3 protein. This sample yields about 130,000 distinct CDR3 sequences, of which 48% are seen a single time; under 3% belongs to the top ten. The germline CDR1 and CDR2 sequences are GTSNPN and SVGIG (reference sequence). CDR3 length: 14 residues. V lost 2 bases to trimming and J lost 4 bases, with 12 bases between them. The receptor's source is a human donor in good health, serving as a control. The chain links TRBV30 to TRBJ1-5, with D possibly matching TRBD1 (6 bases). Sequencing input: sorted CD4+, CD8+, or CD8+CD57+ T cells (not recorded which) from PBMCs. CDR3 protein: CAWSFKGGNQPQHF. The DNA for the CDR3 is TGTGCCTGGAGTTTCAAGGGGGGGAATCAGCCCCAGCATTTT.